The 11 T cell receptor beta chains below were found in one sample sequenced in a study of beta chain features in type 1 diabetes. The authors reverse transcribed all of the isolated RNA, so sequencing captured expressed TCRB transcripts. TCRdb's table, derived via immunoSEQ multiplex PCR, lists solely in-frame clones and lacks some. The sample consists of almost 350,000 clones, roughly 21% of them appearing once. The sample consisted of naive CD4+ T cells from blood. These TCRs come from a woman between 18 and 29 years old in good health.

This clone appeared a few times. This chain links TRBV15 with TRBJ2-1, with 7 bases lining up with TRBD1. This CDR3 region has 15 residues. Germline V CDR1 and CDR2: LNHNV, YYDKDF (reference sequence). J was trimmed by 9 bases and V by 3 bases; bases with no gene match: 11. This CDR3 reads CATSRNRQGQGEQFF. The CDR3 DNA reads as TGTGCCACCAGCAGGAATAGACAGGGCCAAGGTGAGCAGTTCTTC.

This clone appeared a few times. The chain links TRBV20-1 to TRBJ2-3; D unresolved. Germline loops: CDR1 DFQATT, CDR2 SNEGSKA (reference sequence). The CDR3 is made up of 11 amino acids. V lost 4 bases to trimming and J lost 3 bases, with 5 bases between them. The CDR3 here is CSATGTDTQYF. The CDR3 nucleotides are TGCAGTGCTACCGGTACAGATACGCAGTATTTT.

This chain joins TRBV29-1 and TRBJ1-1; perhaps TRBD1 as D (6 bases). The V gene lost 7 bases and the J gene lost 0 bases, with 12 bases spanning the gap. This CDR3 contains 13 residues. Germline V CDR1 and CDR2: SQVTM, ANQGSEA. The CDR3 coding sequence is TGCAGCGGAACAGGGTGGCTGAACACTGAAGCTTTCTTT. It specifies CSGTGWLNTEAFF.

This clone was recorded a few times. V usage is TRBV2 and J usage is TRBJ2-3, with 9 positions matching TRBD1. CDR1 and CDR2 (germline): SNHLY, FYNNEI. J lost 5 bases, V lost 8 bases, and 5 bases had no gene match. The CDR3 sequence is 13 residues long. The CDR3 spells CASGQGREDTQYF. CDR3 bases: TGTGCCAGCGGACAGGGGCGGGAAGATACGCAGTATTTT.

The rearrangement uses TRBV29-1 and TRBJ2-2; weak D call: TRBD1 (6 bases). The CDR3 is made up of 14 amino acids. V lost 1 base, J lost 4 bases, and 10 bases lay in between. Germline V gene data show CDR1 as SQVTM and CDR2 as ANQGSEA. In DNA form, the CDR3 reads TGCAGCGTTGAAGTTTTCAGGGGCACCGGGGAGCTGTTTTTT. Translated, it gives CSVEVFRGTGELFF.

The chain joins TRBV30 to TRBJ2-7; 12 bases map to TRBD1. CDR3 size: 15 residues. V lost 1 base, J lost 3 bases, and 4 bases stayed unmatched. The germline CDR1 and CDR2 sequences are GTSNPN and SVGIG (reference sequence). The CDR3 sequence: CAWSEGQGANYEQYF. The CDR3, as DNA: TGTGCCTGGAGTGAGGGACAGGGGGCGAACTACGAGCAGTACTTC.

CDR3 residues: CASSLDGDNEQFF. The CDR3 DNA follows: TGCGCCAGCAGCTTGGACGGAGACAATGAGCAGTTCTTC. The chain uses TRBV5-1 and TRBJ2-1, with D uncertain. In germline, CDR1 is SGHRS, CDR2 YFSETQ. Trimming took off 0 bases at V and 5 bases at J, with 6 bases between the two ends. The CDR3 loop spans 13 amino acids.

As to this clone: Additional DNA sequences in this sample encode the identical CDR3. This rearrangement joins TRBV5-1 to TRBJ2-5, with TRBD1 matching 8 bases. The germline V gene encodes CDR1 SGHRS and CDR2 YFSETQ. This CDR3 contains 14 residues. The ends lost 4 bases at V and 5 bases at J; junction bases unmatched: 7. CDR3: CASSPGQGRETQYF. CDR3 DNA sequence: TGCGCCAGCAGCCCCGGACAGGGACGGGAGACCCAGTACTTC.

This clone was recorded a few times. The J gene is TRBJ1-2, the V gene TRBV6-5; D might be TRBD1 (5 bases). Trimming pared 0 bases from V and 6 bases from J, leaving 17 bases between. Germline V gives CDR1 MNHEY, CDR2 SVGAGI. The CDR3 extends over 16 amino acids. Here the CDR3 DNA reads TGTGCCAGCAGTTACTCGATACCGGTCAGGGTAAATGGCTACACCTTC. This translates into CASSYSIPVRVNGYTF.

The chain joins TRBV4-2 to TRBJ2-7, with 7 bases matching TRBD2. The germline V gene has CDR1 LGHNA and CDR2 YNFKEQ. The CDR3 runs 14 residues. V lost 6 bases, J lost 5 bases, and 10 bases stayed unmatched. CDR3 amino acids: CASRYSGSRDEQYF. CDR3 bases: TGTGCCAGCAGGTATAGCGGGTCGAGGGACGAGCAGTACTTC.

V and J are TRBV29-1 and TRBJ1-2; D gene uncertain. The germline CDR1 and CDR2 sequences are SQVTM and ANQGSEA. CDR3 length: 15 amino acids. V lost 6 bases and J 0 bases, leaving 17 bases between the germline ends. The CDR3 loop is CSVIKERASNYGYTF. The CDR3 bases are TGCAGCGTCATAAAGGAGAGGGCATCTAACTATGGCTACACCTTC.